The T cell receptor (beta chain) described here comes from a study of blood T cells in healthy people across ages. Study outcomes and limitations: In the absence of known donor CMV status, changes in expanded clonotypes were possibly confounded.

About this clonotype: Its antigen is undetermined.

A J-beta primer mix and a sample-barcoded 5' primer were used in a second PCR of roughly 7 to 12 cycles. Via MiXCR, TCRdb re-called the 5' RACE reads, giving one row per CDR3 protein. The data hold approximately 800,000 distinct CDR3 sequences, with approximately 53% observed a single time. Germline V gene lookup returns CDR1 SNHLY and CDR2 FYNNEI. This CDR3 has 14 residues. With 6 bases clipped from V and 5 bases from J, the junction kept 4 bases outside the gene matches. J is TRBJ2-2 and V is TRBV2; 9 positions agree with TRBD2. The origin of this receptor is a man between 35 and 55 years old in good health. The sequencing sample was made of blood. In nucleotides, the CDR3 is TGTGCCAGCAGGCGGGGGGGCTGGACCGGGGAGCTGTTTTTT. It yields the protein CASRRGGWTGELFF. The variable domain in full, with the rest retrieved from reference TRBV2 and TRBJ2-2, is EPEVTQTPSHQVTQMGQEVILRCVPISNHLYFYWYRQILGQKVEFLVSFYNNEISEKSEIFDDQFSVERPDGSNFTLKIRSTKLEDSAMYFCASRRGGWTGELFFGEGSRLTVL.